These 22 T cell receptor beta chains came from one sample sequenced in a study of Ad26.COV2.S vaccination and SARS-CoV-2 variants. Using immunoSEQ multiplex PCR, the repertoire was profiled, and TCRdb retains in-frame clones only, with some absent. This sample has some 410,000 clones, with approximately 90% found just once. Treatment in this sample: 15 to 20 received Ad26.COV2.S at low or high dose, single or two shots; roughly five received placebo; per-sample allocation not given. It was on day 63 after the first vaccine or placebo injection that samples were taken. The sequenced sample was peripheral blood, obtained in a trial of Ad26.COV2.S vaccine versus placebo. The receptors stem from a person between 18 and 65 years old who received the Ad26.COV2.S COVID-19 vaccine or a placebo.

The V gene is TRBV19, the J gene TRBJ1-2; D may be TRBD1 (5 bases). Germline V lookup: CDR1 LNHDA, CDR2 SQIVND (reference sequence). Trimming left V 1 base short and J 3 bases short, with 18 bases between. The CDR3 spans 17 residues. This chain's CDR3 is CASSIASGEGLDYGYTF. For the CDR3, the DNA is TGTGCCAGTAGTATAGCTTCTGGTGAGGGACTCGACTATGGCTACACCTTC.

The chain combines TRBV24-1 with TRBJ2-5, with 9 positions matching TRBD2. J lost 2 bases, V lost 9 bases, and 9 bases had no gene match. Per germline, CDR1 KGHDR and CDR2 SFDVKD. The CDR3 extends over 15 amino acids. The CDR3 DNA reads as TGTGCCACCGCTTCTAGCGGGGCGAAACAAGAGACCCAGTACTTC. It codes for CATASSGAKQETQYF.

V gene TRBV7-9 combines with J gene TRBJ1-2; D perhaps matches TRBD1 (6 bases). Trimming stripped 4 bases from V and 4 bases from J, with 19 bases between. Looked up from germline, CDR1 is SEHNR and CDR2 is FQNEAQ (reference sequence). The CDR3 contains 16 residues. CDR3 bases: TGTGCCAGCAGCTCAAGGGCGGGGGCGCGGGGCTATGGCTACACCTTC. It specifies CASSSRAGARGYGYTF.

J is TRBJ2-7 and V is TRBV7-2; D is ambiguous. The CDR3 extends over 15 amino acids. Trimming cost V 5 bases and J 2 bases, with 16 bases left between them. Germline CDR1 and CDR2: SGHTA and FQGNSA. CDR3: CASSPLLGSAYEQYF. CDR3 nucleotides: TGTGCCAGCAGCCCTCTCCTGGGTTCCGCCTACGAGCAGTACTTC. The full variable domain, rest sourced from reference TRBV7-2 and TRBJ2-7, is GAGVSQSPSNKVTEKGKDVELRCDPISGHTALYWYRQSLGQGLEFLIYFQGNSAPDKSGLPSDRFSAERTGGSVSTLTIQRTQQEDSAVYLCASSPLLGSAYEQYFGPGTRLTVT.

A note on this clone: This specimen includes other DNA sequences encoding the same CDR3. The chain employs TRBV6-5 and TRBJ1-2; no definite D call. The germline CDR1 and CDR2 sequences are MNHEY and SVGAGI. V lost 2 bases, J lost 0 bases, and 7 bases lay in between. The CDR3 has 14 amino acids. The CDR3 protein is CASSYSRTNYGYTF. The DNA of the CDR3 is TGTGCCAGCAGTTACAGCAGGACTAACTATGGCTACACCTTC.

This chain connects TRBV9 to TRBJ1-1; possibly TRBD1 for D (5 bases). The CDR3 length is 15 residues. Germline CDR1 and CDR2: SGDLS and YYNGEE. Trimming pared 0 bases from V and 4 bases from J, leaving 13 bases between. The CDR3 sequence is CASSVGGQGGTEAFF. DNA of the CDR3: TGTGCCAGCAGCGTAGGAGGGCAGGGAGGCACTGAAGCTTTCTTT.

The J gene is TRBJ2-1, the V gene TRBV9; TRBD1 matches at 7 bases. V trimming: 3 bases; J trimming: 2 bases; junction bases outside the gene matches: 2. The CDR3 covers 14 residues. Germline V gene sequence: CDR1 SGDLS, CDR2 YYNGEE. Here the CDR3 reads CASSDQGAYNEQFF. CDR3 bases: TGTGCCAGCAGCGATCAGGGGGCCTACAATGAGCAGTTCTTC.

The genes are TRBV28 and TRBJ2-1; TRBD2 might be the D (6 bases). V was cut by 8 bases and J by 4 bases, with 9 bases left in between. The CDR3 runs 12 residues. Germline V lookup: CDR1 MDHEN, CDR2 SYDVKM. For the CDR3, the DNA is TGTGCCAGCCGCGCGGGGTACAATGAGCAGTTCTTC. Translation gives CASRAGYNEQFF.

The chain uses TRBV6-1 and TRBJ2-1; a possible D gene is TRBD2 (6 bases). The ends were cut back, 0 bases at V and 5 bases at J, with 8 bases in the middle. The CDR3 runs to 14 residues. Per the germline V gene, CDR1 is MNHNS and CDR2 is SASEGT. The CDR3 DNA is TGTGCCAGCAGTGAAGCAGGAGGGAACAATGAGCAGTTCTTC. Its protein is CASSEAGGNNEQFF.

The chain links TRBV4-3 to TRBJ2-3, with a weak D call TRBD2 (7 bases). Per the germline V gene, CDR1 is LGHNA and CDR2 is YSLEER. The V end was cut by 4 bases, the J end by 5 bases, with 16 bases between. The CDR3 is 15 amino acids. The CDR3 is CASSPRWGGVDTQYF. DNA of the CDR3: TGCGCCAGCAGCCCCCGATGGGGGGGCGTAGATACGCAGTATTTT.

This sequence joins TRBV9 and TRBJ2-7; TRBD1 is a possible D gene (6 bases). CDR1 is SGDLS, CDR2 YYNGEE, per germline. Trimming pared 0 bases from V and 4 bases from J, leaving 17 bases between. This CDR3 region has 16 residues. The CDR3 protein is CASSVAVGQSPYEQYF. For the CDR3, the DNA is TGTGCCAGCAGCGTAGCGGTCGGACAGAGTCCGTACGAGCAGTACTTC.

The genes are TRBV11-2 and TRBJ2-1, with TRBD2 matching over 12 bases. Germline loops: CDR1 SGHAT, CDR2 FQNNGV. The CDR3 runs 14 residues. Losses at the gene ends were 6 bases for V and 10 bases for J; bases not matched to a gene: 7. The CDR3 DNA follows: TGTGCCAGCAGGCTAGCGGGGGGGCACTGGGAGCAGTTCTTC. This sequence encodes CASRLAGGHWEQFF.

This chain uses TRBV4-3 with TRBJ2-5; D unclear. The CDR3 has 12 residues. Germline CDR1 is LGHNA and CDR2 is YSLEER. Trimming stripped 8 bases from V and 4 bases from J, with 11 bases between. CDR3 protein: CASVRVLETQYF. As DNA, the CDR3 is TGCGCCAGCGTCAGAGTGTTAGAGACCCAGTACTTC.

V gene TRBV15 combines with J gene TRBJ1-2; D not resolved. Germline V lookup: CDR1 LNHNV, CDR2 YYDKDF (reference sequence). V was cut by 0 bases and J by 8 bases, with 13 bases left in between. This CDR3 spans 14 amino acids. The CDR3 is CATSRDKGAGGYTF. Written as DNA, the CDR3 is TGTGCCACCAGCAGAGATAAGGGCGCCGGGGGCTACACCTTC.

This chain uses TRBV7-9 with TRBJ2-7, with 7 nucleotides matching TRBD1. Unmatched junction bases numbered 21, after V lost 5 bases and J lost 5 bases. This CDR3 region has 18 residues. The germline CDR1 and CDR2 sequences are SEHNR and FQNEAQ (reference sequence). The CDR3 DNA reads TGTGCCAGCAGCCCCCAGAGGCTAGGGGGCCCGGAAAGGCACGAGCAGTACTTC. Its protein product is CASSPQRLGGPERHEQYF. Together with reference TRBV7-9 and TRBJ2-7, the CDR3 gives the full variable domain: DTGVSQNPRHKITKRGQNVTFRCDPISEHNRLYWYRQTLGQGPEFLTYFQNEAQLEKSRLLSDRFSAERPKGSFSTLEIQRTEQGDSAMYLCASSPQRLGGPERHEQYFGPGTRLTVT.

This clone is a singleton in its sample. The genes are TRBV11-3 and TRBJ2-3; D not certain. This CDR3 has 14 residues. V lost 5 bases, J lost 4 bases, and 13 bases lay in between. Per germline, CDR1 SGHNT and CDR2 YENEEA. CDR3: CASSLEYGADTQYF. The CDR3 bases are TGTGCCAGCAGCCTTGAGTATGGCGCAGATACGCAGTATTTT.

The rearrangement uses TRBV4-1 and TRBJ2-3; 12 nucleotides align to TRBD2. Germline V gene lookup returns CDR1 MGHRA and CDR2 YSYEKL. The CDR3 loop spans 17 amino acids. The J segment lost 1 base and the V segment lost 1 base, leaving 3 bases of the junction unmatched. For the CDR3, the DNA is TGCGCCAGCAGCCAAGTCCCTAGCGGGGGGGGCACAGATACGCAGTATTTT. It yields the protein CASSQVPSGGGTDTQYF.

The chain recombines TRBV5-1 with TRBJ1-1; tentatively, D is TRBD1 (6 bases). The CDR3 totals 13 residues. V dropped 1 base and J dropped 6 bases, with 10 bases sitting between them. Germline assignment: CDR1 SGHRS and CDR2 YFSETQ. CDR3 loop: CASSLPKGAEAFF. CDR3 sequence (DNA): TGCGCCAGCAGCTTGCCGAAGGGGGCTGAAGCTTTCTTT.

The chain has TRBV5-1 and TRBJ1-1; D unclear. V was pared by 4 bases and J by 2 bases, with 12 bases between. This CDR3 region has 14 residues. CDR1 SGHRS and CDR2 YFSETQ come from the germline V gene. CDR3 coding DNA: TGCGCCAGCAGCCCGGACGGCGGTAACACTGAAGCTTTCTTT. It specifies CASSPDGGNTEAFF.

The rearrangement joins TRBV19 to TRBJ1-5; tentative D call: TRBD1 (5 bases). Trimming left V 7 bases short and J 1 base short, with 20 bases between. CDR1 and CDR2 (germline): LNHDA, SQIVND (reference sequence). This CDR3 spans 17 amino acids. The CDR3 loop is CASTLGRRAVSNQPQHF. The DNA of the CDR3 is TGTGCCAGTACCCTCGGCCGCAGGGCTGTGAGCAATCAGCCCCAGCATTTT.

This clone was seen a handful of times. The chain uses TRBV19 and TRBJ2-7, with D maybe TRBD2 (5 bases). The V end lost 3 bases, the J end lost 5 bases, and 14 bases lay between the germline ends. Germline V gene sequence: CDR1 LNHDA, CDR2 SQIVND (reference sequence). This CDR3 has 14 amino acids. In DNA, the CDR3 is TGTGCCAGTAGTATTGGGCAGCCGCGGGACGAGCAGTACTTC. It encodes CASSIGQPRDEQYF.

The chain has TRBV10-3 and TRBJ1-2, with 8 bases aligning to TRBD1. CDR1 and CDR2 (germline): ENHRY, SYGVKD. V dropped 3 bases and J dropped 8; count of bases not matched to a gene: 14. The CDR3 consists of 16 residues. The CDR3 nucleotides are TGTGCCATCAGTGACTCAATGGACAGGGACCTTGGAGGCTACACCTTC. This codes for CAISDSMDRDLGGYTF.